This T cell receptor beta chain was observed in a study of tumor-infiltrating lymphocytes in primary liver carcinoma. The template, roughly 550 ng total RNA, yielded TCR beta cDNA made with a constant-region primer. Libraries of TCR beta came from three nested multiplex PCR rounds with slightly modified ARM-PCR. In the first two PCR rounds, TRBV1-TRBV30 forward primers were paired with a C-beta reverse primer, and each round lasted 10 cycles. MiXCR, run by TCRdb on the multiplex PCR reads, gives a single entry per CDR3 protein. This table has 30,000 to 40,000 distinct CDR3 sequences, roughly 69% appearing once. Germline V gene data show CDR1 as SGHDN and CDR2 as FVKESK. This CDR3 contains 15 residues. Each 20-30 mg portion of unsorted bulk tissue served as the source for co-extraction of RNA and DNA. In its sample, this clonotype was seen once. The junction and the germline gene differ at one end; a read error may be behind it.

This clonotype originated in a man aged 40-50 years with primary liver carcinoma and hepatitis B virus infection. The sequenced material came from liver tumor tissue from sampling region 4. The subset was: tumor region T4, right-lateral pole. V gene TRBV14 combines with J gene TRBJ1-6; D not certain. CDR3 DNA: TGTGCCAGCAGCCAAGAGACACTCGTTAATTCACCCATCCAATTT. Encoded protein: CASSQETLVNSPIQF.